The present T cell receptor beta chain was sequenced within a study of Graves' ophthalmopathy and Graves' hyperthyroidism. Exclusion criteria comprised other autoimmune diseases, uncontrolled infections, pregnancy or lactation in patients. About this clonotype: Its specificity is unknown.

Points from the study as a whole: The majority of expanded thyroid clonotypes above 0.001 frequency also occurred in blood. A 13-signature model separated ophthalmopathy from stable hyperthyroidism, roughly 86% sensitivity, approximately 80% specificity. Predictions made by the model for ophthalmopathy progression reached 70.59% sensitivity and about 72% specificity.

Amplified TCR beta CDR3 regions were obtained using RNA transcripts as template. HTBI-primed RT-PCR formed the first round, and a multiplex PCR formed the second. TCRdb ran MiXCR on the multiplex PCR reads and lists one entry per CDR3 protein. This table has hundreds of thousands of distinct CDR3 sequences, about two fifths appearing once. Sequenced sample: peripheral blood. This sequence originates from an adult man with Graves' ophthalmopathy.

The CDR3 DNA follows: TGTGCCAGCAGCTCACAGAGCCCCGAGCAGTACTTC. Translated, it gives CASSSQSPEQYF. The chain joins TRBV5-8 to TRBJ2-7; D not certain. The CDR3 consists of 12 residues. V shed 3 bases and J shed 6 bases, with 10 bases lying between them. Looked up from germline, CDR1 is SGHTS and CDR2 is YDEGEE.